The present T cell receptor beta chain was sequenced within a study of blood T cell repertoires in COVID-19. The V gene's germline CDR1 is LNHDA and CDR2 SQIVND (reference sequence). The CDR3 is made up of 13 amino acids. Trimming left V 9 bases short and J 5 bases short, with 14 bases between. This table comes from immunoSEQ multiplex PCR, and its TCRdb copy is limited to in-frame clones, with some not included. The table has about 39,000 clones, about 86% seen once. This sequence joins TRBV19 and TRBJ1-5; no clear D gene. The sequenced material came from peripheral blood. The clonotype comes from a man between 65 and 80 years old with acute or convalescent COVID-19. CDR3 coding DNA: TGTGCCAGCTCTCCCTTCGGTGATCAGCCCCAGCATTTT. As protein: CASSPFGDQPQHF.